The present entry profiles one TCR beta chain with its context. The antigen remains unidentified. CDR3 length: 14 residues. V was clipped by 2 bases and J by 3 bases; unmatched bases: 3. Germline lookup yields CDR1 MGHDK and CDR2 SYGVNS. A second roughly 6 to 11 cycle PCR used barcoded and J-beta primers. TCRdb ran MiXCR on the 5' RACE reads and lists one entry per CDR3 protein. Among hundreds of thousands of distinct CDR3 sequences, more than 40% were seen once, and the ten largest hold roughly 30%. This entry comes from a study of blood T cells in healthy people across ages. General study points: As age increased, TCR beta diversity per million T cells fell in a roughly linear fashion. CMV infection status of these donors was not known. A conclusive naive versus antigen-experienced comparison was prevented by the unsorted PBMCs.

The clonotype originates from a woman aged 55-75 years in good health. Sequencing was performed on blood. V gene TRBV25-1 combines with J gene TRBJ2-7; 8 bases align to TRBD2. The CDR3 nucleotides read TGTGCCAGCAGTGAACCGGGACTAGGCTACGAGCAGTACTTC. This gives the protein CASSEPGLGYEQYF.